This note documents a single TCR beta chain sequence. This entry is derived from a study of radiation and T cells in renal cell carcinoma. Study in general: Nephrectomy followed 15 Gy stereotactic body radiation by 4 weeks.

Clones were read by immunoSEQ multiplex PCR, and TCRdb kept only the in-frame ones, dropping some. The data hold about 130,000 clones, with roughly 91% observed a single time. The CDR3 has 14 amino acids. CDR1 is SGHNT and CDR2 is YENEEA in the germline V gene. The V end was cut by 1 base, the J end by 1 base, with 7 bases between. Time point: blood 2 weeks post-SBRT. Treatment specified: 15 Gy SBRT to primary tumor, nephrectomy 4 weeks later. The sample in question was blood, obtained from a patient whose treatment included radiotherapy and nephrectomy. This sequence was found in a woman between 70 and 85 years old with renal cell carcinoma. The chain uses TRBV11-3 and TRBJ1-1; D possibly corresponds to TRBD1 (6 bases). Here the CDR3 DNA reads TGTGCCAGCAGCTTAGGCAGGGGGAACACTGAAGCTTTCTTT. Protein sequence: CASSLGRGNTEAFF.